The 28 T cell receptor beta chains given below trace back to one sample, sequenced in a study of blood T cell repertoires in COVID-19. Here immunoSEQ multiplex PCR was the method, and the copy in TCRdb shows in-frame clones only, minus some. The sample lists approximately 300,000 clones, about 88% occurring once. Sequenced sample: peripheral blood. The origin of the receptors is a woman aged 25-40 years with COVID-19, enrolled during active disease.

The CDR3 sequence: CASSLGEAKNIQYF. Here the CDR3 DNA reads TGTGCCAGCAGCTTAGGGGAGGCCAAAAACATTCAGTACTTC. V and J are TRBV7-9 and TRBJ2-4; tentatively, D is TRBD2 (5 bases). The V and J ends lost 1 base and 1 base respectively, with 5 bases between them. The CDR3 length is 14 residues. Germline V lookup: CDR1 SEHNR, CDR2 FQNEAQ (reference sequence).

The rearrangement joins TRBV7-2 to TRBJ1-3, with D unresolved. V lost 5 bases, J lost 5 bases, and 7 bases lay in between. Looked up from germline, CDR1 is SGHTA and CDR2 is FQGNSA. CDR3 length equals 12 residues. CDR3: CASSPTRNTIYF. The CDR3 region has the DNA TGTGCCAGCAGCCCTACGAGAAACACCATATATTTT.

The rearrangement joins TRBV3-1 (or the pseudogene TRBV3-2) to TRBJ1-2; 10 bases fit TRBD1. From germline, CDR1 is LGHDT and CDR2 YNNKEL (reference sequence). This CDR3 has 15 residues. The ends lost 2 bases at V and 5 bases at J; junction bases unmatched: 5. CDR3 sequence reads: CASSQRQGAEYGYTF. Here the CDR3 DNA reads TGTGCCAGCAGCCAAAGACAGGGGGCGGAGTATGGCTACACCTTC.

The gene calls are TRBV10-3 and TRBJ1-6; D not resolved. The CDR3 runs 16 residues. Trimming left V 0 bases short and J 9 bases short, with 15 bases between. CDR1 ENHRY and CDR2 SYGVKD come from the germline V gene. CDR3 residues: CAISESGRPHISPLHF. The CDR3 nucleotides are TGTGCCATCAGTGAGTCTGGGAGGCCCCATATTTCACCCCTCCACTTT.

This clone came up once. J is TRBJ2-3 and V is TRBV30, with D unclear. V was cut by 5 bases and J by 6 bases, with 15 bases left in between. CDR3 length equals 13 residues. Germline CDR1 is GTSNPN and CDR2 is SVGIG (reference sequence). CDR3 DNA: TGTGCCTGGTTGCTCAGTAATCACGATACGCAGTATTTT. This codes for CAWLLSNHDTQYF.

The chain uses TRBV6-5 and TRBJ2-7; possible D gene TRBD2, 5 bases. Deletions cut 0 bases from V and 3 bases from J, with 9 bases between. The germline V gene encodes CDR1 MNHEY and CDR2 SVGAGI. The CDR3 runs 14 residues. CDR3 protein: CASSYSKAGYEQYF. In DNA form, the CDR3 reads TGTGCCAGCAGTTACTCGAAGGCGGGCTACGAGCAGTACTTC.

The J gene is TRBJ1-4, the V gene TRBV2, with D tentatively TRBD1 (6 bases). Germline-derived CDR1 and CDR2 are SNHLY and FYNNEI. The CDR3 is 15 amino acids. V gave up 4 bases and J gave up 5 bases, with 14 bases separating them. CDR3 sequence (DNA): TGTGCCAGCAGTGGACTACAGGGAAGAAATGAAAAACTGTTTTTT. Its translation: CASSGLQGRNEKLFF.

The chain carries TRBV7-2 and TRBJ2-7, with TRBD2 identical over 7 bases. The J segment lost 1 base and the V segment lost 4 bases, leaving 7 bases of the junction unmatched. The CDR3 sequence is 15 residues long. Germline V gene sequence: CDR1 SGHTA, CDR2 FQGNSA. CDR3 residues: CASSSPGLTSYEQYF. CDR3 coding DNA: TGTGCCAGCAGCTCCCCGGGACTAACTTCCTACGAGCAGTACTTC. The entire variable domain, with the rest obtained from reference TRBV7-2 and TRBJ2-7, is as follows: GAGVSQSPSNKVTEKGKDVELRCDPISGHTALYWYRQSLGQGLEFLIYFQGNSAPDKSGLPSDRFSAERTGGSVSTLTIQRTQQEDSAVYLCASSSPGLTSYEQYFGPGTRLTVT.

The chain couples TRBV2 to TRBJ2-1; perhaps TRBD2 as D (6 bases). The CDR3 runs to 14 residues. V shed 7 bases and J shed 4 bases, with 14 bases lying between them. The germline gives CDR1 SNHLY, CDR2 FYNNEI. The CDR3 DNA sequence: TGTGCCAGCACCCTACGGAGGGGTTACAATGAGCAGTTCTTC. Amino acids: CASTLRRGYNEQFF.

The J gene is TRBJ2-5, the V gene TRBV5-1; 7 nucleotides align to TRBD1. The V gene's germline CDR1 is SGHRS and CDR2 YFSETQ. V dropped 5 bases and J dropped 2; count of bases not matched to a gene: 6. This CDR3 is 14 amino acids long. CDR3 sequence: CASRNGRGQETQYF. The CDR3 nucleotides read TGCGCCAGCAGGAATGGCAGGGGGCAAGAGACCCAGTACTTC. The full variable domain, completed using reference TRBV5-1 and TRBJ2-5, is KAGVTQTPRYLIKTRGQQVTLSCSPISGHRSVSWYQQTPGQGLQFLFEYFSETQRNKGNFPGRFSGRQFSNSRSEMNVSTLELGDSALYLCASRNGRGQETQYFGPGTRLLVL.

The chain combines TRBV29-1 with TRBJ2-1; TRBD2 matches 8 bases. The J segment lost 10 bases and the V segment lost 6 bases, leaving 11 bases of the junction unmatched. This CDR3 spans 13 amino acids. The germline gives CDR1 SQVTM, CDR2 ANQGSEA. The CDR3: CSVAGDRPGEQFF. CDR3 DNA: TGCAGCGTAGCGGGAGATCGTCCGGGGGAGCAGTTCTTC.

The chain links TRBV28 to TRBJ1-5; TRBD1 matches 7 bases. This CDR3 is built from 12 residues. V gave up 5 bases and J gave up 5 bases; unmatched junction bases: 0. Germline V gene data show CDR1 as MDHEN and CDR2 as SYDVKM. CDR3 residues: CASSGTDQPQHF. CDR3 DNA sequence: TGTGCCAGCAGTGGGACAGATCAGCCCCAGCATTTT.

DNA of the CDR3: TGTGCCAGTAGTCTTTCAGTGAACACTGAAGCTTTCTTT. It encodes CASSLSVNTEAFF. This chain uses TRBV19 with TRBJ1-1; D is ambiguous. The ends were cut back, 5 bases at V and 0 bases at J, with 7 bases in the middle. In germline, CDR1 is LNHDA, CDR2 SQIVND (reference sequence). This CDR3 spans 13 amino acids.

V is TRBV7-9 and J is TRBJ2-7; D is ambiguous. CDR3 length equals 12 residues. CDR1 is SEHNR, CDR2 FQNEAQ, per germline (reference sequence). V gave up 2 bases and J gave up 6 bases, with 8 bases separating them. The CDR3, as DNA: TGTGCCAGCAGCTTAATCGGAGCCGAGCAGTACTTC. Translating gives CASSLIGAEQYF.

The CDR3 region has the DNA TGTGCCAGCAGCTTATTCCTTACGAAGGACAGGGGCTGGAACAATGAGCAGTTCTTC. Amino acid sequence: CASSLFLTKDRGWNNEQFF. The chain links TRBV7-8 to TRBJ2-1, with TRBD1 identical over 9 bases. Germline values: CDR1 SGHVS, CDR2 FQNEAQ. The CDR3 contains 19 residues. V shed 2 bases, J shed 5 bases, and the junction held 16 bases outside the gene matches.

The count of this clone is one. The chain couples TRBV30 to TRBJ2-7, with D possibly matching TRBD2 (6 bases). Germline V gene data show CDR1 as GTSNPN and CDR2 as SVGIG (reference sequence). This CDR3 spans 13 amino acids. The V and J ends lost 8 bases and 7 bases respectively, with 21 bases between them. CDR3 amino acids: CALEAGTGWEQYF. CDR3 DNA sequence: TGTGCCCTGGAGGCGGGAACGGGATGGGAGCAGTACTTC.

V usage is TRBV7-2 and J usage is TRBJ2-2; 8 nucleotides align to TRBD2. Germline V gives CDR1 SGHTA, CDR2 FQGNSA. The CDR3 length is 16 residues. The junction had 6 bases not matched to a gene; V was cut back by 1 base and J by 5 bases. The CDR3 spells CASSLEAGDGTGELFF. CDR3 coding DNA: TGTGCCAGCAGCTTAGAAGCGGGAGACGGTACCGGGGAGCTGTTTTTT. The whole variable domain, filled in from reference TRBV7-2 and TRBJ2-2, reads GAGVSQSPSNKVTEKGKDVELRCDPISGHTALYWYRQSLGQGLEFLIYFQGNSAPDKSGLPSDRFSAERTGGSVSTLTIQRTQQEDSAVYLCASSLEAGDGTGELFFGEGSRLTVL.

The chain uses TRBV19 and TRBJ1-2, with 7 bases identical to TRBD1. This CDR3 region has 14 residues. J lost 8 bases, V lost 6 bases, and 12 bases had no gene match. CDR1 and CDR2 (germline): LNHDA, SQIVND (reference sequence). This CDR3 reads CASRPEYRGSGYTF. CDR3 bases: TGTGCCAGTAGGCCAGAGTACAGGGGTAGCGGCTACACCTTC.

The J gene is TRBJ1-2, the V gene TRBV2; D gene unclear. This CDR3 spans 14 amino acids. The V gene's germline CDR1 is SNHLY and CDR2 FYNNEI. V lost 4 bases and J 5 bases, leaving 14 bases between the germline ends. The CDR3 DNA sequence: TGTGCCAGCAGTGGGTCAGTGGAGAGGTATGGCTACACCTTC. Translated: CASSGSVERYGYTF.

The CDR3 protein is CASSQDPTAFPYEQYF. CDR3 sequence (DNA): TGCGCCAGCAGCCAAGACCCCACAGCTTTCCCCTACGAGCAGTACTTC. The chain joins TRBV4-1 to TRBJ2-7; D is unclear. The germline gives CDR1 MGHRA, CDR2 YSYEKL. Trimming stripped 0 bases from V and 2 bases from J, with 14 bases between. This CDR3 contains 16 residues.

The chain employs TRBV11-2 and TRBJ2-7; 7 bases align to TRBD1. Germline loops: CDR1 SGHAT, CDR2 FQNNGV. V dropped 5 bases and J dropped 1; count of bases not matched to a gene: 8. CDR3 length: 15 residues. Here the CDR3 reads CASSARDSLSYEQYF. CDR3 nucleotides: TGTGCCAGCAGCGCCCGGGACAGCCTTTCCTACGAGCAGTACTTC.

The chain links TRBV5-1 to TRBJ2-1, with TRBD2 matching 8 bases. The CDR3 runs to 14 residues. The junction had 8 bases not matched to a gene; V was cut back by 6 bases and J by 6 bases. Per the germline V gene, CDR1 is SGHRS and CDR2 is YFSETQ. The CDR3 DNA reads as TGCGCCAGCACCGGGACTAGTGGTGCCAATGAGCAGTTCTTC. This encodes CASTGTSGANEQFF.

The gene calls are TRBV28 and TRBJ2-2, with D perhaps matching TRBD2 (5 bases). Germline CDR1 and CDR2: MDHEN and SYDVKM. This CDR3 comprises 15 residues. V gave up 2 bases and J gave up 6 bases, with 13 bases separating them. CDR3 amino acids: CASSLPGSGAGELFF. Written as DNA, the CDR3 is TGTGCCAGCAGTTTACCGGGGAGTGGGGCCGGGGAGCTGTTTTTT.

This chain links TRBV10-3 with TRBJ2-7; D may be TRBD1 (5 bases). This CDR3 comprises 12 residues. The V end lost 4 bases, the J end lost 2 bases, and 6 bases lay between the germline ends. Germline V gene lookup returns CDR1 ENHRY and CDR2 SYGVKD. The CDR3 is CAISAGTYEQYF. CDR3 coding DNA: TGTGCCATCAGTGCAGGGACCTACGAGCAGTACTTC.

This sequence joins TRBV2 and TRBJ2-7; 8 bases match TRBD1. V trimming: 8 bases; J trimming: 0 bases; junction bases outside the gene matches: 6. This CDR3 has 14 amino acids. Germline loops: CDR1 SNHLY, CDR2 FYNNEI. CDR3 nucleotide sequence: TGTGCCAGCGCCATGACAGGGGACTCCTACGAGCAGTACTTC. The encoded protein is CASAMTGDSYEQYF. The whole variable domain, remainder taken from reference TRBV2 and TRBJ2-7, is EPEVTQTPSHQVTQMGQEVILRCVPISNHLYFYWYRQILGQKVEFLVSFYNNEISEKSEIFDDQFSVERPDGSNFTLKIRSTKLEDSAMYFCASAMTGDSYEQYFGPGTRLTVT.

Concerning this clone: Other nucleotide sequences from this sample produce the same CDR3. CDR3 bases: TGTGCCAGCAGTTTGGGGACAGGCGAGCAGTACTTC. Its protein product is CASSLGTGEQYF. The chain carries TRBV27 and TRBJ2-7; 8 bases are shared with TRBD1. With V trimmed by 3 bases and J by 6 bases, 1 base remained unmatched. From germline, CDR1 is MNHEY and CDR2 SMNVEV (reference sequence). The CDR3 totals 12 residues.

CDR3 protein: CASWVSGNNEQFF. The CDR3 DNA is TGTGCCAGCTGGGTTAGCGGTAACAATGAGCAGTTCTTC. This chain links TRBV6-5 with TRBJ2-1; the D gene is possibly TRBD2 (6 bases). Germline V gives CDR1 MNHEY, CDR2 SVGAGI. This CDR3 spans 13 amino acids. V was pared by 8 bases and J by 5 bases, with 13 bases between.

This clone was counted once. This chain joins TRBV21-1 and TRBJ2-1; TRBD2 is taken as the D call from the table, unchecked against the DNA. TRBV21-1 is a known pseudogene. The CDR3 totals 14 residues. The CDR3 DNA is TGTGCCACTAGGGGAGGGTTCACCTACAATGAGCAGTTCTTC. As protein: CATRGGFTYNEQFF.